Listed below are T cell receptor beta chains from one sample, sequenced in a study of human T cells and chemical hapten exposure. TCRdb redid the calling of the RACE reads with MiXCR, one entry per CDR3 protein. The table has about 82,000 distinct CDR3 sequences, 10% to 15% seen once; the top ten hold around 5.7%. Sequences were derived from whole blood, sampled in connection with sensitization to the hapten diphenylcyclopropenone (DPC). The receptor source for this set is a woman aged 50 to 60 with alopecia areata. Some clones in this sample may be carry-over from other donors' samples. CDR3s include the opening cysteine and the closing phenylalanine or tryptophan. A D gene is named only where the DNA matches it firmly. The size of a clone is reported for some rows only, either as once, few or many, or as a class for expanded clones.

D | J | V | size | CDR3 | DNA
TRBD1 | TRBJ2-7 | TRBV13 | . | CASSFSGTGKIEQYF | TGTGCCAGCAGCTTTTCCGGGACAGGGAAGATCGAGCAGTACTTC
. | TRBJ2-5 | TRBV5-1 | . | CASSLSRQATQETQYF | TGCGCCAGCAGCCTGTCCCGACAGGCGACCCAAGAGACCCAGTACTTC
. | TRBJ2-7 | TRBV27 | few | CASSAGGEQYF | TGTGCCAGCAGTGCCGGGGGCGAGCAGTACTTC
TRBD1 | TRBJ2-3 | TRBV6-2/TRBV6-3 | few | CASSSQGAADTQYF | TGTGCCAGCAGTTCACAGGGGGCGGCCGATACGCAGTATTTT
. | TRBJ1-2 | TRBV10-2 | . | CASSEQSAGGYTF | TGCGCCAGCAGTGAGCAATCCGCCGGGGGCTACACCTTC
. | TRBJ2-1 | TRBV5-5 | few | CASSLGSYRGGDNEQFF | TGTGCCAGCAGTCTGGGGTCATACCGAGGTGGGGACAATGAGCAGTTCTTC
. | TRBJ2-3 | TRBV21-1 | . | CASSEGLGSVTQYF | TGTGCCAGCAGCGAGGGACTAGGCTCGGTTACGCAGTATTTT
. | TRBJ2-1 | TRBV12-3/TRBV12-4 | many | CASKGARMFF | TGTGCCAGCAAAGGGGCAAGGATGTTCTTC
. | TRBJ1-1 | TRBV5-1 | . | CASSLAVLGAEAFF | TGCGCCAGCAGCTTGGCCGTTTTGGGCGCCGAAGCTTTCTTT
. | TRBJ2-1 | TRBV7-2 | many | CASSLNRAYNEQFF | TGTGCCAGCAGCTTAAATCGGGCCTACAATGAGCAGTTCTTC
. | TRBJ2-3 | TRBV14 | many | CASSQDTYSTDTQYF | TGTGCCAGCAGCCAAGATACTTACAGCACAGATACGCAGTATTTT
. | TRBJ1-6 | TRBV12-3/TRBV12-4 | . | CASSWDVSSYNSPLHF | TGTGCCAGCAGTTGGGACGTTAGCTCCTATAATTCACCCCTCCACTTT
. | TRBJ1-2 | TRBV6-5 | . | CASSSRGLWGYTF | TGTGCCAGCAGTTCCCGGGGCCTCTGGGGCTACACCTTC
. | TRBJ2-2 | TRBV20-1 | few | CSASSQSGGELFF | TGCAGTGCTAGCAGTCAGTCGGGCGGGGAGCTGTTTTTT
. | TRBJ1-3 | TRBV20-1 | . | CSASLSGNTIYF | TGCAGTGCTAGCCTTAGTGGAAACACCATATATTTT
TRBD2 | TRBJ2-3 | TRBV6-1 | many | CASSEPGLAGSDTQYF | TGTGCCAGCAGTGAACCGGGACTAGCGGGTTCAGATACGCAGTATTTT
. | TRBJ1-1 | TRBV3-1 | few | CASSQDRGSAEAFF | TGTGCCAGCAGCCAAGATCGAGGATCGGCTGAAGCTTTCTTT
TRBD2 | TRBJ2-7 | TRBV6-6 | . | CASSSAGGPYEQYF | TGTGCCAGCAGTTCGGCGGGAGGGCCATACGAGCAGTACTTC
. | TRBJ2-1 | TRBV6-1 | . | CASSEATLYNEQFF | TGTGCCAGCAGTGAGGCCACGCTTTACAATGAGCAGTTCTTC
. | TRBJ2-6 | TRBV18 | . | CASHLTGANVLTF | TGTGCCAGCCACCTGACTGGGGCCAACGTCCTGACTTTC
TRBD1 | TRBJ2-7 | TRBV6-5 | . | CASSRDRTYEQYF | TGTGCCAGCAGTCGGGACAGAACCTACGAGCAGTACTTC
. | TRBJ2-7 | TRBV7-9 | many | CASSLEGNYEQYF | TGTGCCAGCAGCTTAGAGGGAAACTACGAGCAGTACTTC
. | TRBJ2-6 | TRBV20-1 | many | CSAIGGSGANVLTF | TGCAGTGCTATAGGGGGCTCTGGGGCCAACGTCCTGACTTTC
TRBD1 | TRBJ1-2 | TRBV18 | many | CASSPRQGGLYGYTF | TGTGCCAGCTCACCACGACAGGGAGGACTCTATGGCTACACCTTC
. | TRBJ2-3 | TRBV5-1 | few | CASSSEVTDTQYF | TGCGCCAGCAGCTCTGAGGTGACAGATACGCAGTATTTT
. | TRBJ2-1 | TRBV12-3/TRBV12-4 | . | CASSLRLPGPLSYNEQFF | TGTGCCAGCAGTTTAAGGCTGCCGGGACCCCTCTCCTACAATGAGCAGTTCTTC
TRBD1 | TRBJ2-3 | TRBV20-1 | . | CSVPGQGTDTQYF | TGCAGTGTTCCGGGACAGGGCACAGATACGCAGTATTTT
TRBD2 | TRBJ2-5 | TRBV29-1 | many | CSVGGGFQETQYF | TGCAGCGTTGGGGGAGGGTTCCAAGAGACCCAGTACTTC
TRBD2 | TRBJ2-2 | TRBV15 | few | CATSRSTSGNTGELFF | TGTGCCACCAGCCGATCAACTAGCGGGAACACCGGGGAGCTGTTTTTT
. | TRBJ2-7 | TRBV4-2 | many | CASSQESEAGQNYEQYF | TGTGCCAGCAGCCAGGAGTCGGAGGCTGGACAGAACTACGAGCAGTACTTC
. | TRBJ2-5 | TRBV3-1 | many | CASSYMRGTQETQYF | TGTGCCAGCAGCTACATGAGGGGGACCCAAGAGACCCAGTACTTC
. | TRBJ2-3 | TRBV6-1 | . | CASSESPSVSTDTQYF | TGTGCCAGCAGTGAATCGCCTAGCGTTAGCACAGATACGCAGTATTTT
. | TRBJ2-3 | TRBV18 | . | CASSPGPADTQYF | TGTGCCAGCTCACCAGGGCCCGCAGATACGCAGTATTTT
. | TRBJ1-1 | TRBV5-1 | once | CASSGGPDGEAFF | TGCGCCAGCAGTGGCGGTCCGGACGGTGAAGCTTTCTTT
. | TRBJ1-1 | TRBV29-1 | . | CSVEAGATEAFF | TGCAGCGTTGAAGCAGGGGCCACTGAAGCTTTCTTT